The rows below give T cell receptor beta chains drawn from one sample of a study of blood T cell repertoires in COVID-19. Clones were sequenced by immunoSEQ multiplex PCR, and TCRdb holds only the in-frame ones, with some missing. In the table there are 150,000 or so clones, about 83% of which are singletons. The sequenced sample consisted of PBMCs or T cells enriched from blood (not recorded which). These receptors were collected from a woman aged 45-60 years in a cohort exposed to, infected with or recovered from COVID-19 (not recorded which). Each CDR3 is given with its conserved first and last residue. A D gene is named only where the DNA matches it firmly. Clone size is stated in some rows and not others, as once, few, many or a class when expanded.

TRBJ2-3 - TRBV7-3 - TGTGCCAGCAGCCCGCAGGGATACACAGATACGCAGTATTTT CASSPQGYTDTQYF
TRBJ1-1 - TRBV5-6 TRBD1 TGTGCCAGCAGCCCGGGGACAGGAAGGAACACTGAAGCTTTCTTT CASSPGTGRNTEAFF
TRBJ2-2 - TRBV7-3 - TGTGCCAGCAGCGGACGGGCCGGAGGGACTTCGTACGGGGAGCTGTTTTTT CASSGRAGGTSYGELFF
TRBJ2-7 - TRBV11-2 TRBD2 TGTGCCAGCAGCCAAACCCCACTAGCGTCCTACGAGCAGTACTTC CASSQTPLASYEQYF
TRBJ1-1 once TRBV5-1 - TGCGCCAGCAGCTTGGCCAGTTCGGGGTCTGAAGCTTTCTTT CASSLASSGSEAFF
TRBJ1-4 - TRBV15 - TGTGCCACCAGCAGAGTCGCAACTAATGAAAAACTGTTTTTT CATSRVATNEKLFF
TRBJ1-5 once TRBV19 - TGTGCCAGTAGTATATCAGACAATCAGCCCCAGCATTTT CASSISDNQPQHF
TRBJ2-7 - TRBV28 TRBD2 TGTGCCAGCAGTTTATTTCTAGCGGGGTCCTACGAGCAGTACTTC CASSLFLAGSYEQYF
TRBJ2-3 - TRBV18 - TGTGCCAGCTCACCTAGCGTAGTCACAGATACGCAGTATTTT CASSPSVVTDTQYF
TRBJ2-5 - TRBV29-1 - TGCAGCGGGAACAGTGGGAGAGAGACCCAGTACTTC CSGNSGRETQYF
TRBJ1-4 once TRBV4-3 TRBD1 TGCGCCAGCAGCCAAGTGAGGGCCTCCGGGACAGGGGGGGAAAAACTGTTTTTT CASSQVRASGTGGEKLFF
TRBJ2-1 - TRBV7-9 - TGTGCCAGCAGCTTAGAGGTGCGGAGCAATGAGCAGTTCTTC CASSLEVRSNEQFF
TRBJ1-1 - TRBV27 - TGTGCCAGCAGTTCGGGGGGGGACACTGAAGCTTTCTTT CASSSGGDTEAFF
TRBJ2-7 - TRBV9 TRBD1 TGTGCCAGCAGCGCCCACCGGGACAGCCCCTACGAGCAGTACTTC CASSAHRDSPYEQYF
TRBJ2-1 - TRBV6-5 TRBD1 TGTGCCAGCAGTCACCGGGACAGGAACAATGAGCAGTTCTTC CASSHRDRNNEQFF
TRBJ2-3 - TRBV7-9 TRBD2 TGTGCCAGCAGCCCCGATGGCGGGAGTGATACGCAGTATTTT CASSPDGGSDTQYF
TRBJ2-1 - TRBV28 TRBD1 TGTGCCAGCAGGTGGGACAGAAACAATGAGCAGTTCTTC CASRWDRNNEQFF
TRBJ1-5 - TRBV6-5 - TGTGCCAGCAGTCCCGAAGAGGGTCAGCCCCAGCATTTT CASSPEEGQPQHF
TRBJ2-7 - TRBV14 - TGTGCCAGCAGCCAAGCCTCCAAGGGAGGATACGAGCAGTACTTC CASSQASKGGYEQYF
TRBJ2-2 - TRBV18 - TGTGCCAGCTCACCAACGACAGGCTCGAACGCCGGGGAGCTGTTTTTT CASSPTTGSNAGELFF
TRBJ2-6 - TRBV25-1 - TGTGCCAGCAGTGAATCCCGCGGCTCTGGGGCCAACGTCCTGACTTTC CASSESRGSGANVLTF
TRBJ1-2 few TRBV7-2 - TGTGCCAGCAGCTTCCTGGGGGCTATTAACTATGGCTACACCTTC CASSFLGAINYGYTF
TRBJ1-2 once TRBV2 - TGTGCCAGCAGATCCTACAGTGGTGCCTATGGCTACACCTTC CASRSYSGAYGYTF
TRBJ2-7 - TRBV19 - TGTGCCAGTAGTAGTTTCGCGGGAAGCGACGAGCAGTACTTC CASSSFAGSDEQYF
TRBJ1-4 once TRBV19 - TGTGCCAGTAGTGAGACAACTAATGAAAAACTGTTTTTT CASSETTNEKLFF
TRBJ2-5 - TRBV6-2/TRBV6-3 TRBD1 TGTGCCAGCAGTTACGAGCAGGGGGCTGGGGAGACCCAGTACTTC CASSYEQGAGETQYF
TRBJ2-5 - TRBV18 - TGTGCCAGCTCACCCAGGGGTTTGGAGACCCAGTACTTC CASSPRGLETQYF
TRBJ2-7 - TRBV28 - TGTGCCAGCAGTTTCCCGTCCTACGAGCAGTACTTC CASSFPSYEQYF
TRBJ2-3 - TRBV20-1 TRBD1 TGCAGTGCTAGAGCAGGGGGTACGCAGTATTTT CSARAGGTQYF
TRBJ2-2 few TRBV25-1 - TGTGCCAGCACCCGTTACACCGGGGAGCTGTTTTTT CASTRYTGELFF
TRBJ1-5 - TRBV10-1 TRBD1 TGCGCCCGCCGGACAGGGCTTTTTCAGCCCCAGCATTTT CARRTGLFQPQHF
TRBJ2-2 once TRBV9 TRBD2 TGTGCCAGCAGCTCCAGAACAGGACTAGTCGCGACCGGGGAGCTGTTTTTT CASSSRTGLVATGELFF
TRBJ2-5 once TRBV19 TRBD1 TGTGCCAGTAGTAAACCGGGACAGGGAAACAAAGAGACCCAGTACTTC CASSKPGQGNKETQYF
TRBJ1-5 few TRBV28 TRBD1 TGTGCCAGCCTGGGACAGGACCAGCAGCCCCAGCATTTT CASLGQDQQPQHF
TRBJ1-3 once TRBV30 - TGTGCCTGGTCTACTGGAAACACCATATATTTT CAWSTGNTIYF